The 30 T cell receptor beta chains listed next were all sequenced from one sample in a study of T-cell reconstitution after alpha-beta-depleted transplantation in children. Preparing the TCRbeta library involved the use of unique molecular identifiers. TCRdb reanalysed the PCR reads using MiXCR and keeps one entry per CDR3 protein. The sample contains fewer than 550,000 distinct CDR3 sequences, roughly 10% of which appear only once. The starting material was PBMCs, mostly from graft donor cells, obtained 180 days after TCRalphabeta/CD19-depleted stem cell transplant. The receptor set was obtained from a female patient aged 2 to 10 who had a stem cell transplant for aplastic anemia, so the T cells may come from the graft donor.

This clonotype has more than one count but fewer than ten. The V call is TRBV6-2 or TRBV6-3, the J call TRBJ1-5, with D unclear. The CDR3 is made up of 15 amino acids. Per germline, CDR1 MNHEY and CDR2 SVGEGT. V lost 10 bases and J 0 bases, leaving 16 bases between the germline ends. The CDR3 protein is CATLKSDYSNQPQHF. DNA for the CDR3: TGTGCCACCCTCAAAAGCGATTATAGCAATCAGCCCCAGCATTTT.

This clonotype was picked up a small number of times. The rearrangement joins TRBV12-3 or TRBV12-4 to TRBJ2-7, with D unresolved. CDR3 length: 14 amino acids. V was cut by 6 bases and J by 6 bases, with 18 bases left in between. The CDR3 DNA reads TGTGCCAGCAGGTCCAAGGACGGTGTGGTCGAGCAGTACTTC. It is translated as CASRSKDGVVEQYF.

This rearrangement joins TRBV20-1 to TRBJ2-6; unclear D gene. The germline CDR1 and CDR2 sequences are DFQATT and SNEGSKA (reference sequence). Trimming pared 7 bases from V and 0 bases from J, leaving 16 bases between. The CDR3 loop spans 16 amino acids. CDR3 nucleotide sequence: TGCAGTGTCCCGGCAGGATACTTCTCTGGGGCCAACGTCCTGACTTTC. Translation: CSVPAGYFSGANVLTF.

The CDR3 loop is CASSPAPQGLLGETQYF. Written as DNA, the CDR3 is TGTGCCAGCAGCCCAGCCCCACAGGGACTCTTGGGGGAGACCCAGTACTTC. The chain has TRBV7-2 and TRBJ2-5; D may be TRBD1 or TRBD2 (6 bases each). Germline V gene sequence: CDR1 SGHTA, CDR2 FQGNSA. The CDR3 consists of 17 residues. V lost 5 bases and J lost 5, with 24 bases in between. The full variable domain, its missing parts supplied by reference TRBV7-2 and TRBJ2-5, is GAGVSQSPSNKVTEKGKDVELRCDPISGHTALYWYRQSLGQGLEFLIYFQGNSAPDKSGLPSDRFSAERTGGSVSTLTIQRTQQEDSAVYLCASSPAPQGLLGETQYFGPGTRLLVL.

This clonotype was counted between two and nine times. For the CDR3, the DNA is TGCAGTGCTAAACCCTGGGGCCCCTACGAGCAGTACGTC. It is translated as CSAKPWGPYEQYV. The rearrangement joins TRBV20-1 to TRBJ2-7; D perhaps matches TRBD1 (5 bases). Trimming left V 4 bases short and J 2 bases short, with 12 bases between. The CDR3 runs 13 residues. Germline values: CDR1 DFQATT, CDR2 SNEGSKA (reference sequence).

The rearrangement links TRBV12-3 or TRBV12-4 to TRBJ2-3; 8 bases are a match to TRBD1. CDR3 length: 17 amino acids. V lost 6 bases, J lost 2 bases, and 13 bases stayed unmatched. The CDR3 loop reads CASSFWQGALSTDTQYF. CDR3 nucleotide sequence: TGTGCCAGCAGCTTTTGGCAGGGGGCACTTTCCACAGATACGCAGTATTTT.

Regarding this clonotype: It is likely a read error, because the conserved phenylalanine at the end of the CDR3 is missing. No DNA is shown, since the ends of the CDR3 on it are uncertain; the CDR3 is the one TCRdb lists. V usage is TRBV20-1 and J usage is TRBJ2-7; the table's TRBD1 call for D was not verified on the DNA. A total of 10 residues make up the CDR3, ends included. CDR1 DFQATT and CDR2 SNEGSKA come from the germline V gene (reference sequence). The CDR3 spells CSARPAAGGL.

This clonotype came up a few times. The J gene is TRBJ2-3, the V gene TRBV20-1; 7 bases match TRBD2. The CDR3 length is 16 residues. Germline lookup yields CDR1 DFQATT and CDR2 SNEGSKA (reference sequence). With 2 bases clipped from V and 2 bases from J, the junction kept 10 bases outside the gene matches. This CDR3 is CSARLPSSGYTDTQYF. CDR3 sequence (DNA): TGCAGTGCTAGACTTCCCTCTAGCGGTTACACAGATACGCAGTATTTT.

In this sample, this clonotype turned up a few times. CDR3 nucleotide sequence: TGTGCCAGCAGCGTAGGTATCGAGCAGTTCTTC. Amino acid sequence: CASSVGIEQFF. V is TRBV9 and J is TRBJ2-1; no firm D call. The CDR3 is 11 amino acids. The V end was cut by 0 bases, the J end by 10 bases, with 5 bases between. The germline V gene has CDR1 SGDLS and CDR2 YYNGEE.

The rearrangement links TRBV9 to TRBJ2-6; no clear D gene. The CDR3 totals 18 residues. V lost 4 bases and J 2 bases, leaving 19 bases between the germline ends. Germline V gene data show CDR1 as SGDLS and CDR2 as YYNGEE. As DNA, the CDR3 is TGTGCCAGCAGCCCCCAGCCCCATTACAGCGCTGGGGCCAACGTCCTGACTTTC. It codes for CASSPQPHYSAGANVLTF.

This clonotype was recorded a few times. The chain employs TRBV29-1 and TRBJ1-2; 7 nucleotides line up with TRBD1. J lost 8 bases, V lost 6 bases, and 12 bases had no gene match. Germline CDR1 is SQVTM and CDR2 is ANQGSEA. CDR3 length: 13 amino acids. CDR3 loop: CSVLIWTGAGYTF. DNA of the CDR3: TGCAGCGTCCTTATTTGGACAGGCGCGGGCTACACCTTC. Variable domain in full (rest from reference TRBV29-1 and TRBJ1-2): SAVISQKPSRDICQRGTSLTIQCQVDSQVTMMFWYRQQPGQSLTLIATANQGSEATYESGFVIDKFPISRPNLTFSTLTVSNMSPEDSSIYLCSVLIWTGAGYTFGSGTRLTVV.

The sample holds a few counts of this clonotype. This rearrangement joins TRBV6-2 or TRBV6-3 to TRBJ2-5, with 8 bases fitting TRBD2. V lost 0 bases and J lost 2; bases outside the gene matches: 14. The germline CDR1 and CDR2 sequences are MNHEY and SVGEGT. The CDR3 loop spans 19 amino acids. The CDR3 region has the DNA TGTGCCAGCAGTTACTCAGCGGGGGCTAGCGCGGAGACTCAAGAGACCCAGTACTTC. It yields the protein CASSYSAGASAETQETQYF.

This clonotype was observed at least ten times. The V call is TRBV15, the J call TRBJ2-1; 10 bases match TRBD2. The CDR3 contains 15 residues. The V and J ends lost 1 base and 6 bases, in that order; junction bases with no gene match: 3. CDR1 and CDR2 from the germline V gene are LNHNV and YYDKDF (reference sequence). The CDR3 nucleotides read TGTGCCACCAGCAGAGTTAGCGGGAGGAGCAATGAGCAGTTCTTC. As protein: CATSRVSGRSNEQFF.

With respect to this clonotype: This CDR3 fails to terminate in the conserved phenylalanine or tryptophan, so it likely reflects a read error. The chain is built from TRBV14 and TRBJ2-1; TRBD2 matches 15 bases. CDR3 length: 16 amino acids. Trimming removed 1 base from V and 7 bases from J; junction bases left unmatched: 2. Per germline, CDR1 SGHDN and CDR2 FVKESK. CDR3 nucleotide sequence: TGTGCCAGCAGCCAAGGCGGACTAGCGGGAGGGAATGAGCAGTTCTAC. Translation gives CASSQGGLAGGNEQFY.

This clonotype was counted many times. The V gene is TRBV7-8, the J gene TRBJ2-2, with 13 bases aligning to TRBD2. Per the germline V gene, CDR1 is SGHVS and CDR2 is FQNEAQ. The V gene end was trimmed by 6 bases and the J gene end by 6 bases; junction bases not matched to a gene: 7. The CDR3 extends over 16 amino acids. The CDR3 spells CASRPQLAGGSGELFF. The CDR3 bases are TGTGCCAGCAGACCTCAACTAGCGGGGGGGTCCGGGGAGCTGTTTTTT.

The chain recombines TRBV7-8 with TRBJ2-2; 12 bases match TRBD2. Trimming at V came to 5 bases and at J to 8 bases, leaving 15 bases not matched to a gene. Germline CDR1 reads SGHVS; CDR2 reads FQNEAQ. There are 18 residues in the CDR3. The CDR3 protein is CASSIGARLAGDRGELFF. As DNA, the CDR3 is TGTGCCAGCAGCATAGGGGCCCGACTAGCGGGAGATCGGGGGGAGCTGTTTTTT.

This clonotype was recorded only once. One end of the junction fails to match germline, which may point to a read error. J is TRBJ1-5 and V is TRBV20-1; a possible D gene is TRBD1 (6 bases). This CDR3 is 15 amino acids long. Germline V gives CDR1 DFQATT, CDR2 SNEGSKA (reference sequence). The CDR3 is CSARQLQGSNPPQHF. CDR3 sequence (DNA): TGCAGTGCTAGGCAACTTCAGGGGAGCAATCCGCCCCAGCATTTT.

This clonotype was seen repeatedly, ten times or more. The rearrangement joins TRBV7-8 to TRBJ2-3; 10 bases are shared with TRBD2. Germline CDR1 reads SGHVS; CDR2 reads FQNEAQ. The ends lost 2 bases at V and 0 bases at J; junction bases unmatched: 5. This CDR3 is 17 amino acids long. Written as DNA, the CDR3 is TGTGCCAGCAGCTTACCCAATAGCGGGAGGAGCACAGATACGCAGTATTTT. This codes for CASSLPNSGRSTDTQYF.

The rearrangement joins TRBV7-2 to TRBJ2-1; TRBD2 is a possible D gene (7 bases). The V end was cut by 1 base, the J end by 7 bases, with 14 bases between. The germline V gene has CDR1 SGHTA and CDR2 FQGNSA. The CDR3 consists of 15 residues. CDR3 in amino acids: CASSLVGGGGNEQFF. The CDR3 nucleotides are TGTGCCAGCAGCTTAGTCGGAGGGGGGGGGAATGAGCAGTTCTTC.

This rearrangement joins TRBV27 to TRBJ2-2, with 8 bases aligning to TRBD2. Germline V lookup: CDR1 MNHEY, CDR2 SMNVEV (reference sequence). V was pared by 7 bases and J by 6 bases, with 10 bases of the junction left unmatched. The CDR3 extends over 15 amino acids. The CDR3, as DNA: TGTGCCAGCACAACCGGGACTAGGGTCTCCGGGGAGCTGTTTTTT. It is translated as CASTTGTRVSGELFF.

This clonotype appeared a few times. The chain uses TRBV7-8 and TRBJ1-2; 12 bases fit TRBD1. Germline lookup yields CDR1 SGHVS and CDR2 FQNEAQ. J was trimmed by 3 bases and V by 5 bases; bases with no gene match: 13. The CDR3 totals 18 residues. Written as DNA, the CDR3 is TGTGCCAGCAGCCCGGGACAGGGGGCGTTATCTCCTGACTATGGCTACACCTTC. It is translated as CASSPGQGALSPDYGYTF. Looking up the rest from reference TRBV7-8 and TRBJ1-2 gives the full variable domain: GAGVSQSPRYKVAKRGQDVALRCDPISGHVSLFWYQQALGQGPEFLTYFQNEAQLDKSGLPSDRFFAERPEGSVSTLKIQRTQQEDSAVYLCASSPGQGALSPDYGYTFGSGTRLTVV.

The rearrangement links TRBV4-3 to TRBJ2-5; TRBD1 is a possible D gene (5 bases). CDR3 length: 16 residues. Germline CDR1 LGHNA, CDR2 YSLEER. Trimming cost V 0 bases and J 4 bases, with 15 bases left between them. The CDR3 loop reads CASSQETVANGETQYF. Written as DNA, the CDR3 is TGCGCCAGCAGCCAAGAGACAGTGGCTAACGGAGAGACCCAGTACTTC.

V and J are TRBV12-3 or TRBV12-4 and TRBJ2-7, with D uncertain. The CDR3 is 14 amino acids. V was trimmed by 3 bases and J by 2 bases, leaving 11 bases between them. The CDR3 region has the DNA TGTGCCAGCAGTTTGGCAGGTTATACCTACGAGCAGTACTTC. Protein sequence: CASSLAGYTYEQYF.

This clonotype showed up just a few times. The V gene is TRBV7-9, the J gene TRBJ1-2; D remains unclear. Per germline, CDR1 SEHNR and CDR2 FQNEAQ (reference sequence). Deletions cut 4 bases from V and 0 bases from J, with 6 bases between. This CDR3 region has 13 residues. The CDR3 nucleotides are TGTGCCAGCAGCTATGAGACTAACTATGGCTACACCTTC. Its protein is CASSYETNYGYTF.

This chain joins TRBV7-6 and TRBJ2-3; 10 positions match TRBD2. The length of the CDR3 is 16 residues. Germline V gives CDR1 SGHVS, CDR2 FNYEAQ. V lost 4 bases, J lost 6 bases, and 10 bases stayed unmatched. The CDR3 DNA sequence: TGTGCCAGCAGCTCTCCCACTAGCGGGATGGTCGATACGCAGTATTTT. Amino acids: CASSSPTSGMVDTQYF. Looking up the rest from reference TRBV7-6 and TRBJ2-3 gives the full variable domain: GAGVSQSPRYKVTKRGQDVALRCDPISGHVSLYWYRQALGQGPEFLTYFNYEAQQDKSGLPNDRFSAERPEGSISTLTIQRTEQRDSAMYRCASSSPTSGMVDTQYFGPGTRLTVL.

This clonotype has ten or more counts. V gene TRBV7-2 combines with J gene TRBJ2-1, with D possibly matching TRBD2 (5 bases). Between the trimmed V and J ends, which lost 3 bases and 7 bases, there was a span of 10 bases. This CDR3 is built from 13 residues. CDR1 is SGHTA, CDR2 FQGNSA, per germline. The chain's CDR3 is CASSFSRENEQFF. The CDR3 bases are TGTGCCAGCAGCTTTTCGAGGGAGAATGAGCAGTTCTTC.

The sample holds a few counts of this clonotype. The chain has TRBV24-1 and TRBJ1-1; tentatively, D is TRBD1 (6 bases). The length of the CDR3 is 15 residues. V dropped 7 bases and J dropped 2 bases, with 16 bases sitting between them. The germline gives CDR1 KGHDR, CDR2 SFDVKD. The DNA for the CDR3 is TGTGCCACCAGCCAAGGGTGGGGGGCCAACACTGAAGCTTTCTTT. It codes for CATSQGWGANTEAFF.

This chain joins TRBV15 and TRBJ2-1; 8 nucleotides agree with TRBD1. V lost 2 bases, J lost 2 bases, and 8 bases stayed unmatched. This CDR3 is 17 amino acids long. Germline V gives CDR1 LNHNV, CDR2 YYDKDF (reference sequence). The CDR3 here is CATSRHRDRRTYNEQFF. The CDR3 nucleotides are TGTGCCACCAGCAGACACCGGGACAGGAGGACCTACAATGAGCAGTTCTTC.

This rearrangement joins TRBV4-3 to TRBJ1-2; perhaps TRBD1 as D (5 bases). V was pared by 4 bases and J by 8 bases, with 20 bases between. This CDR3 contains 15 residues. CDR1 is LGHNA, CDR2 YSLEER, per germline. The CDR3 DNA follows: TGCGCCAGCAGCCGCAAGATAGGGGCAGGGAAGGGCTACACCTTC. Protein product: CASSRKIGAGKGYTF.

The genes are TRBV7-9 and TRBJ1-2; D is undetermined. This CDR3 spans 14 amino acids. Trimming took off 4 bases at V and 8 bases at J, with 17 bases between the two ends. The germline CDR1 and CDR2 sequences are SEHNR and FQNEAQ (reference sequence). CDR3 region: CASSSPKDLWGYTF. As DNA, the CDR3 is TGTGCCAGCAGCTCCCCGAAAGACCTCTGGGGCTACACCTTC. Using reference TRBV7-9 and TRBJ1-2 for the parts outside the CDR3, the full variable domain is DTGVSQNPRHKITKRGQNVTFRCDPISEHNRLYWYRQTLGQGPEFLTYFQNEAQLEKSRLLSDRFSAERPKGSFSTLEIQRTEQGDSAMYLCASSSPKDLWGYTFGSGTRLTVV.